These 32 T cell receptor beta chains came from one sample sequenced in a study of quantifying T cell responses using KT2 cells (dated 2017 in TCRdb). Study-wide context: RNA was DNase-treated and reverse transcribed with TCR alpha and beta constant-region primers, mostly using SuperScript III.

The library was obtained by UMI-ligation and nested PCR. Sequencing relied on an Illumina MiSeq. A single-stranded oligonucleotide carrying the Illumina SP2 sequence and a UMI was ligated to the cDNA 3' end using T4 RNA ligase 1. PCR1 consisted of about 4 cycles (98 degrees C 15 s, 69 degrees C 30 s, 72 degrees C 40 s), and for the beta primer an equimolar mix of RC1.1 and RC1.2 was used to cover TRBC1 and TRBC2. TCRdb reanalyzed the raw reads on its own, using fastp at Q25 for trimming and MiXCR for clone calling, and kept in-frame beta chains. Each CDR3 protein gets just one entry, which takes the most common genes and DNA from the rows behind it. This sample comprises tens of thousands of distinct CDR3 sequences, about 9.9% of them detected only once. In total, the top ten clones hold under 11% of the sample. Material: PBMCs spiked with cells of the T cell clone KT2. The source is a human donor.

V gene TRBV9 combines with J gene TRBJ2-5; 16 bases are shared with TRBD2. Unmatched junction bases numbered 6, after V lost 7 bases and J lost 0 bases. Germline V gene sequence: CDR1 SGDLS, CDR2 YYNGEE. The CDR3 has 17 residues. CDR3 region: CASVPGLAGGHQETQYF. DNA of the CDR3: TGTGCCAGCGTCCCGGGACTAGCGGGGGGGCACCAAGAGACCCAGTACTTC.

In its sample, this clonotype was seen a few times. J is TRBJ1-3 and V is TRBV20-1; 11 bases are shared with TRBD1. Germline trimming cut 5 bases from V and 0 bases from J; bases unmatched to any gene: 6. The CDR3 runs 16 residues. CDR1 DFQATT and CDR2 SNEGSKA come from the germline V gene (reference sequence). The CDR3 sequence: CSAGQGAGGSGNTIYF. CDR3 sequence (DNA): TGCAGTGCTGGACAGGGGGCTGGGGGCTCTGGAAACACCATATATTTT.

The chain uses TRBV15 and TRBJ2-7; D unresolved. Looked up from germline, CDR1 is LNHNV and CDR2 is YYDKDF (reference sequence). V shed 5 bases and J shed 2 bases, with 10 bases lying between them. The CDR3 length is 13 residues. The CDR3 DNA is TGTGCCACCAGCGTCGGCGGAGCCTACGAGCAGTACTTC. It codes for CATSVGGAYEQYF. Combining the CDR3 with reference TRBV15 and TRBJ2-7 gives the whole variable domain DAMVIQNPRYQVTQFGKPVTLSCSQTLNHNVMYWYQQKSSQAPKLLFHYYDKDFNNEADTPDNFQSRRPNTSFCFLDIRSPGLGDTAMYLCATSVGGAYEQYFGPGTRLTVT.

This sequence joins TRBV5-1 and TRBJ2-2; 8 nucleotides match TRBD2. Trimming removed 1 base from V and 8 bases from J; junction bases left unmatched: 10. CDR1 is SGHRS and CDR2 is YFSETQ in the germline V gene. The CDR3 is made up of 16 amino acids. The DNA for the CDR3 is TGCGCCAGCAGCTTGTCGACTAGCGCGGCGTCAGGGGAGCTGTTTTTT. This sequence encodes CASSLSTSAASGELFF. Drawing the rest from reference TRBV5-1 and TRBJ2-2, the complete variable domain is KAGVTQTPRYLIKTRGQQVTLSCSPISGHRSVSWYQQTPGQGLQFLFEYFSETQRNKGNFPGRFSGRQFSNSRSEMNVSTLELGDSALYLCASSLSTSAASGELFFGEGSRLTVL.

V usage is TRBV7-8 and J usage is TRBJ1-6; D is perhaps TRBD1 (6 bases). The CDR3 contains 18 residues. Trimming left V 1 base short and J 5 bases short, with 18 bases between. The germline V gene encodes CDR1 SGHVS and CDR2 FQNEAQ. The CDR3 sequence: CASSLGRPGTSNNSPLHF. CDR3 DNA: TGTGCCAGCAGCTTAGGTCGGCCCGGGACATCCAATAATTCACCCCTCCACTTT.

This clonotype was observed a handful of times. The chain joins TRBV3-1 to TRBJ2-7, with D hard to call. Trimming removed 2 bases at V and 5 bases at J, with 22 bases between. The CDR3 extends over 17 amino acids. Germline V gene data show CDR1 as LGHDT and CDR2 as YNNKEL (reference sequence). CDR3 sequence: CASSQNIQVTSYDEQYF. CDR3 nucleotide sequence: TGTGCCAGCAGCCAAAATATACAAGTAACCTCATATGACGAGCAGTACTTC.

This clonotype was seen at least ten times. The chain carries TRBV12-3 or TRBV12-4 and TRBJ1-4, with a tentative D call TRBD1 (6 bases). The V end was cut by 2 bases, the J end by 6 bases, with 10 bases between. The CDR3 totals 14 residues. Here the CDR3 DNA reads TGTGCCAGCAGTTTATGGCCAGGGGATGAAAAACTGTTTTTT. Its protein is CASSLWPGDEKLFF.

The rearrangement uses TRBV6-1 and TRBJ2-2; D not certain. Germline loops: CDR1 MNHNS, CDR2 SASEGT. Trimming removed 1 base at V and 8 bases at J, with 11 bases between. The CDR3 has 14 amino acids. DNA for the CDR3: TGTGCCAGCAGTGAAGAGTCCTCTGTGGGGGAGCTGTTTTTT. Translation: CASSEESSVGELFF.

A few counts support this clonotype. The chain uses TRBV7-2 and TRBJ2-3; D is tentatively TRBD1 or TRBD2 (5 bases each). This CDR3 is built from 17 residues. Germline V gene sequence: CDR1 SGHTA, CDR2 FQGNSA. V was clipped by 1 base and J by 3 bases, with 17 bases between them. Here the CDR3 reads CASSLVGVAVATDTQYF. In DNA, the CDR3 is TGTGCCAGCAGCTTAGTGGGGGTCGCGGTTGCAACAGATACGCAGTATTTT. Full variable domain (rest looked up from reference TRBV7-2 and TRBJ2-3): GAGVSQSPSNKVTEKGKDVELRCDPISGHTALYWYRQSLGQGLEFLIYFQGNSAPDKSGLPSDRFSAERTGGSVSTLTIQRTQQEDSAVYLCASSLVGVAVATDTQYFGPGTRLTVL.

This clonotype was seen many times. The V call is TRBV10-2, the J call TRBJ1-5, with D possibly matching TRBD1 (5 bases). Germline CDR1 WSHSY, CDR2 SAAADI. Trimming pared 10 bases from V and 0 bases from J, leaving 13 bases between. This CDR3 is built from 14 residues. The CDR3, as DNA: TGCGCCACCTGGGACGGGGTTAGCAATCAGCCCCAGCATTTT. It encodes CATWDGVSNQPQHF.

This chain connects TRBV7-2 to TRBJ2-5; D remains unclear. The CDR3 loop spans 13 amino acids. Trimming shortened V by 0 bases and J by 2 bases, and 4 bases separated the two germline ends. Per germline, CDR1 SGHTA and CDR2 FQGNSA. Here the CDR3 reads CASSLARQETQYF. CDR3 nucleotides: TGTGCCAGCAGCTTAGCCCGACAAGAGACCCAGTACTTC.

This clonotype was counted between two and nine times. This chain uses TRBV12-3 or TRBV12-4 with TRBJ1-1, with TRBD1 matching over 8 bases. V was pared by 3 bases and J by 5 bases, with 5 bases of the junction left unmatched. The CDR3 is 14 residues long. The CDR3 DNA is TGTGCCAGCAGTTTCCGGACAGGGTGGACTGAAGCTTTCTTT. Amino acids: CASSFRTGWTEAFF.

This clonotype was detected many times. This sequence joins TRBV29-1 and TRBJ2-3; D not resolved. The CDR3 runs 18 residues. The germline V and J ends were trimmed by 4 bases and 3 bases, with 26 bases remaining between them. Germline CDR1 is SQVTM and CDR2 is ANQGSEA. The CDR3 DNA follows: TGCAGCGTTGTCCCCGGACCGGCCGTCAGGATGAGGACAGATACGCAGTATTTT. Translated, it gives CSVVPGPAVRMRTDTQYF.

This clonotype came up a few times. CDR3 bases: TGTGCCAGCAGCGATACGACAGGGGACCTCAGGCTTAATTCACCCCTCCACTTT. Translating gives CASSDTTGDLRLNSPLHF. The chain recombines TRBV9 with TRBJ1-6; TRBD1 matches 8 bases. CDR3 length: 18 residues. The germline CDR1 and CDR2 sequences are SGDLS and YYNGEE. The ends lost 3 bases at V and 6 bases at J; junction bases unmatched: 14.

This clonotype showed up many times. CDR3 sequence reads: CASSQVVLAQPQHF. The CDR3 DNA sequence: TGTGCCAGCAGCCAGGTGGTTTTGGCTCAGCCCCAGCATTTT. The chain carries TRBV5-5 and TRBJ1-5; D uncertain. The CDR3 runs 14 residues. V lost 4 bases and J 6 bases, leaving 14 bases between the germline ends. CDR1 is SGHKS and CDR2 is YYEKEE in the germline V gene (reference sequence).

This clonotype was seen a handful of times. The chain combines TRBV20-1 with TRBJ2-7, with TRBD1 matching over 8 bases. V lost 4 bases and J lost 0; bases outside the gene matches: 5. Per germline, CDR1 DFQATT and CDR2 SNEGSKA (reference sequence). The CDR3 totals 14 residues. The CDR3 here is CSAMGTGYSYEQYF. For the CDR3, the DNA is TGCAGTGCTATGGGGACAGGATACTCCTACGAGCAGTACTTC.

V usage is TRBV28 and J usage is TRBJ1-2; D not resolved. With 3 bases removed from V and 7 bases from J, the gap between germline ends came to 15 bases. The CDR3 covers 14 residues. Per germline, CDR1 MDHEN and CDR2 SYDVKM. CDR3 region: CASSFHLRFGGYTF. DNA of the CDR3: TGTGCCAGCAGTTTTCATCTGAGGTTTGGTGGCTACACCTTC.

In this sample, this clonotype turned up a few times. This chain joins TRBV6-5 and TRBJ2-5; D call uncertain. The V gene's germline CDR1 is MNHEY and CDR2 SVGAGI. The ends were cut back, 3 bases at V and 4 bases at J, with 15 bases in the middle. The CDR3 loop spans 15 amino acids. CDR3 DNA: TGTGCCAGCAGTTATCGAGCCCTCCTTGGAGAGACCCAGTACTTC. The encoded protein is CASSYRALLGETQYF.

The chain is built from TRBV10-3 and TRBJ1-1, with TRBD1 as a possible D gene (6 bases). CDR3 size: 14 residues. V was cut by 6 bases and J by 1 base, with 12 bases left in between. Germline lookup yields CDR1 ENHRY and CDR2 SYGVKD. The CDR3 reads CAIRPGHGNTEAFF. The CDR3 bases are TGTGCCATCAGACCGGGACACGGGAACACTGAAGCTTTCTTT.

This clonotype was seen only a few times. This chain uses TRBV4-1 with TRBJ2-3; 7 nucleotides line up with TRBD2. The CDR3 consists of 17 residues. Germline CDR1 is MGHRA and CDR2 is YSYEKL. V trimming: 0 bases; J trimming: 0 bases; junction bases outside the gene matches: 6. The CDR3 region is CASSQEPERGSTDTQYF. CDR3 DNA sequence: TGCGCCAGCAGCCAAGAACCCGAGCGGGGAAGCACAGATACGCAGTATTTT.

This clonotype was observed a few times. The chain joins TRBV12-3 or TRBV12-4 to TRBJ2-2; D unresolved. With 3 bases removed from V and 5 bases from J, the gap between germline ends came to 13 bases. The CDR3 has 15 residues. DNA for the CDR3: TGTGCCAGCAGTTTTGGACGAGGCTGGACCGGGGAGCTGTTTTTT. It translates to CASSFGRGWTGELFF.

The chain links TRBV27 to TRBJ1-1; D possibly corresponds to TRBD1 (5 bases). CDR1 and CDR2 (germline): MNHEY, SMNVEV (reference sequence). Trimming removed 3 bases from V and 9 bases from J, with 14 bases in between. CDR3 length: 13 amino acids. This CDR3 reads CASSFETSGKAFF. As DNA, the CDR3 is TGTGCCAGCAGTTTCGAAACCTCAGGGAAAGCTTTCTTT.

The gene calls are TRBV19 and TRBJ2-1; D is perhaps TRBD1 (8 bases). Trimming took 5 bases from V and 4 from J, leaving 18 bases between them. The germline V gene has CDR1 LNHDA and CDR2 SQIVND (reference sequence). The CDR3 has 16 amino acids. The CDR3 reads CASSLQAGQAYNEQFF. CDR3 nucleotides: TGTGCCAGTAGTTTGCAAGCGGGACAGGCTTACAATGAGCAGTTCTTC.

The CDR3 DNA sequence: TGTGCCAGCAGCTTAGGAGGGCCGGCTGGCTACACCTTC. This encodes CASSLGGPAGYTF. The chain uses TRBV11-2 and TRBJ1-2; no reliable D call. Germline CDR1 reads SGHAT; CDR2 reads FQNNGV. V shed 1 base and J shed 7 bases, with 10 bases lying between them. The CDR3 runs 13 residues.

This clonotype was detected a few times. This chain links TRBV7-2 with TRBJ2-1; 10 bases are a match to TRBD2. The germline gives CDR1 SGHTA, CDR2 FQGNSA. The CDR3 has 17 residues. Trimming took 5 bases from V and 2 from J; bases not matched to a gene: 9. CDR3 sequence (DNA): TGTGCCAGCAGCCCCCTAGGACTAGCGGTCGCCTACAATGAGCAGTTCTTC. Its translation: CASSPLGLAVAYNEQFF.

V usage is TRBV4-2 and J usage is TRBJ2-3; 10 nucleotides match TRBD2. Germline trimming cut 4 bases from V and 2 bases from J; bases unmatched to any gene: 6. CDR3 length equals 16 residues. Germline lookup yields CDR1 LGHNA and CDR2 YNFKEQ. CDR3 DNA: TGTGCCAGCAGCCCTGGACTAGCGGAGATCACAGATACGCAGTATTTT. It yields the protein CASSPGLAEITDTQYF.

This clonotype has a count of ten or more. The genes are TRBV6-1 and TRBJ2-3; D unresolved. This CDR3 is built from 15 residues. Trimming left V 3 bases short and J 3 bases short, with 13 bases between. CDR1 is MNHNS and CDR2 is SASEGT in the germline V gene. CDR3 amino acids: CASSETLGWTDTQYF. CDR3 DNA: TGTGCCAGCAGTGAGACCCTGGGTTGGACAGATACGCAGTATTTT.

V gene TRBV29-1 combines with J gene TRBJ1-2; D is undetermined. This CDR3 has 14 amino acids. CDR1 is SQVTM, CDR2 ANQGSEA, per germline. V was cut by 0 bases and J by 4 bases, with 12 bases left in between. CDR3 loop: CSVEDSGYSYGYTF. The CDR3 DNA follows: TGCAGCGTTGAAGATTCGGGGTACAGCTATGGCTACACCTTC.

This clonotype occurred many times. V gene TRBV10-1 combines with J gene TRBJ2-2; D gene ambiguous. The CDR3 sequence is 12 residues long. Germline CDR1 reads WNHNN; CDR2 reads SYGVQD (reference sequence). The ends were cut back, 8 bases at V and 4 bases at J, with 8 bases in the middle. CDR3 nucleotides: TGCGCCAGCTCCTCGGTCACCGGGGAGCTGTTTTTT. The encoded protein is CASSSVTGELFF.

There are a few counts of this clonotype. V usage is TRBV12-3 or TRBV12-4 and J usage is TRBJ1-5, with 7 positions matching TRBD1. Trimming at V came to 2 bases and at J to 2 bases, leaving 6 bases not matched to a gene. There are 16 residues in the CDR3. For the CDR3, the DNA is TGTGCCAGCAGTTTACGTAGGGGGCTGGGCAATCAGCCCCAGCATTTT. Translating gives CASSLRRGLGNQPQHF.

This chain joins TRBV5-5 and TRBJ1-2; weak D call: TRBD1 (5 bases). Germline lookup yields CDR1 SGHKS and CDR2 YYEKEE (reference sequence). Trimming stripped 2 bases from V and 3 bases from J, with 14 bases between. This CDR3 comprises 15 residues. CDR3 sequence reads: CASSFRVPPHYGYTF. The CDR3 region has the DNA TGTGCCAGCAGCTTCAGGGTCCCCCCTCACTATGGCTACACCTTC.

V usage is TRBV12-3 or TRBV12-4 and J usage is TRBJ1-5; a weak D match, TRBD1 (6 bases). The CDR3 sequence is 18 residues long. V lost 1 base to trimming and J lost 3 bases, with 19 bases between them. CDR3 sequence reads: CASSLGAWGALSNQPQHF. CDR3 sequence (DNA): TGTGCCAGCAGTTTAGGAGCCTGGGGGGCCTTATCCAATCAGCCCCAGCATTTT.